These 26 T cell receptor beta chains originate from one sample sequenced in a study of control samples from healthy donors and cancer patients. TCRdb's copy holds only in-frame clones and misses some; the assay was immunoSEQ multiplex PCR. The sample carries about 76,000 clones, 89% recorded once. The material sequenced was PBMCs. All receptors derive from a woman between 50 and 59 years old with colorectal cancer.

The chain employs TRBV6-4 and TRBJ2-2, with TRBD2 as a possible D gene (5 bases). CDR1 and CDR2 (germline): MRHNA, SNTAGT. This CDR3 is built from 14 residues. Trimming took 0 bases from V and 5 from J, leaving 7 bases between them. CDR3 residues: CASSDSWETGELFF. In DNA form, the CDR3 reads TGTGCCAGCAGTGACTCGTGGGAGACCGGGGAGCTGTTTTTT.

The rearrangement uses TRBV28 and TRBJ1-2; D is possibly TRBD1 (5 bases). Trimming removed 2 bases at V and 4 bases at J, with 17 bases between. Germline CDR1 is MDHEN and CDR2 is SYDVKM. There are 16 residues in the CDR3. In DNA, the CDR3 is TGTGCCAGCAGTTTACTCGAGCCAGGGCTGCCCTATGGCTACACCTTC. Its translation: CASSLLEPGLPYGYTF.

The chain employs TRBV6-4 and TRBJ2-7; D not resolved. From germline, CDR1 is MRHNA and CDR2 SNTAGT. V was pared by 7 bases and J by 4 bases, with 17 bases between. The CDR3 contains 14 residues. Written as DNA, the CDR3 is TGTGCCAGCATCCAAAAGGGCCCACAATACGAGCAGTACGTC. It yields the protein CASIQKGPQYEQYV.

The chain employs TRBV5-1 and TRBJ1-2; maybe TRBD1 (5 bases). The V end lost 2 bases, the J end lost 2 bases, and 7 bases lay between the germline ends. The germline V gene encodes CDR1 SGHRS and CDR2 YFSETQ. The CDR3 contains 13 residues. In nucleotides, the CDR3 is TGCGCCAGCAGCTTTGGGGGGAACTATGGCTACACCTTC. Its protein product is CASSFGGNYGYTF.

The V and J genes are TRBV9 and TRBJ2-1; D may be TRBD1 (6 bases). This CDR3 spans 14 amino acids. The germline V gene encodes CDR1 SGDLS and CDR2 YYNGEE. V lost 4 bases and J 1 base, leaving 9 bases between the germline ends. CDR3 residues: CASSTGTSYNEQFF. CDR3 sequence (DNA): TGTGCCAGCAGCACCGGGACATCCTACAATGAGCAGTTCTTC.

The J gene is TRBJ1-5, the V gene TRBV4-3; no firm D call. V dropped 1 base and J dropped 5 bases, with 6 bases sitting between them. The CDR3 spans 13 residues. Germline V CDR1 and CDR2: LGHNA, YSLEER. CDR3 protein: CASSQGLYQPQHF. In DNA, the CDR3 is TGCGCCAGCAGCCAAGGCCTATATCAGCCCCAGCATTTT.

The gene calls are TRBV2 and TRBJ1-5; D gene unclear. V lost 4 bases to trimming and J lost 11 bases, with 9 bases between them. CDR3 length: 11 residues. Germline CDR1 and CDR2: SNHLY and FYNNEI. The CDR3 sequence: CASSVSGSQHF. The CDR3 DNA sequence: TGTGCCAGCAGTGTTTCGGGATCCCAGCATTTT. The whole variable domain, filled in from reference TRBV2 and TRBJ1-5, reads EPEVTQTPSHQVTQMGQEVILRCVPISNHLYFYWYRQILGQKVEFLVSFYNNEISEKSEIFDDQFSVERPDGSNFTLKIRSTKLEDSAMYFCASSVSGSQHFGDGTRLSIL.

The chain uses TRBV3-1 (or the pseudogene TRBV3-2) and TRBJ2-5; the D gene could be TRBD1 or TRBD2 (5 bases each). Germline V gene lookup returns CDR1 LGHDT and CDR2 YNNKEL (reference sequence). V was shortened by 7 bases and J by 5 bases, with 17 bases between the two germline ends. The CDR3 totals 14 residues. CDR3 protein: CASTSGLATETQYF. CDR3 nucleotide sequence: TGTGCCAGCACCTCGGGGCTAGCCACCGAGACCCAGTACTTC.

The chain combines TRBV24-1 with TRBJ1-2; TRBD1 agrees at 8 bases. Germline CDR1 is KGHDR and CDR2 is SFDVKD. V gave up 2 bases and J gave up 4 bases; unmatched junction bases: 2. This CDR3 comprises 14 residues. CDR3 nucleotide sequence: TGTGCCACCAGTGATTCCGGGACAGGCTATGGCTACACCTTC. It encodes CATSDSGTGYGYTF.

This chain joins TRBV10-3 and TRBJ1-2; no reliable D call. The CDR3 runs 13 residues. Trimming removed 7 bases from V and 1 base from J, with 10 bases in between. Germline V CDR1 and CDR2: ENHRY, SYGVKD. The CDR3 loop reads CAITEMDNYGYTF. In DNA, the CDR3 is TGTGCCATCACCGAAATGGATAACTATGGCTACACCTTC.

The genes are TRBV10-3 and TRBJ1-1; no reliable D call. The germline V gene encodes CDR1 ENHRY and CDR2 SYGVKD. The CDR3 is 13 residues long. Trimming took 4 bases from V and 1 from J, leaving 7 bases between them. Written as DNA, the CDR3 is TGTGCCATCAGTGGCTCAGAGAACACTGAAGCTTTCTTT. Amino acid sequence: CAISGSENTEAFF.

V gene TRBV7-2 combines with J gene TRBJ2-5; TRBD2 matches 9 bases. Germline V gene sequence: CDR1 SGHTA, CDR2 FQGNSA. J lost 5 bases, V lost 5 bases, and 9 bases had no gene match. CDR3 length equals 15 residues. The CDR3 DNA reads as TGTGCCAGCAGCCCGAGACTAGCGGATGAGGAGACCCAGTACTTC. Translating it yields CASSPRLADEETQYF.

V gene TRBV6-5 combines with J gene TRBJ2-1, with TRBD1 as a possible D gene (5 bases). V lost 5 bases to trimming and J lost 5 bases, with 7 bases between them. The length of the CDR3 is 12 residues. Germline loops: CDR1 MNHEY, CDR2 SVGAGI. The DNA for the CDR3 is TGTGCCAGCAGTCAGACAGACAATGAGCAGTTCTTC. Translating it yields CASSQTDNEQFF.

V gene TRBV6-5 combines with J gene TRBJ2-4; TRBD1 aligns across 9 bases. Germline CDR1 and CDR2: MNHEY and SVGAGI. This CDR3 contains 13 residues. After removal of 4 bases from V and 6 bases from J, the junction contained 1 base not matched to a gene. The CDR3 reads CASSSDRGNIQYF. The CDR3 nucleotides read TGTGCCAGCAGTTCGGACAGGGGAAACATTCAGTACTTC.

The rearrangement joins TRBV27 to TRBJ2-7; 7 bases map to TRBD1. Germline CDR1 is MNHEY and CDR2 is SMNVEV (reference sequence). V shed 6 bases, J shed 0 bases, and the junction held 2 bases outside the gene matches. The CDR3 covers 13 residues. CDR3 sequence reads: CASRGQNSYEQYV. In nucleotides, the CDR3 is TGTGCCAGCAGGGGACAGAACTCCTACGAGCAGTACGTC.

This sequence joins TRBV18 and TRBJ1-5, with 12 bases that match TRBD1. CDR3 length: 16 residues. Trimming removed 0 bases from V and 6 bases from J; junction bases left unmatched: 3. The V gene's germline CDR1 is KGHSH and CDR2 LQKENI. CDR3 coding DNA: TGTGCCAGCTCACCACCGGGACAGGGGGCAAGTCAGCCCCAGCATTTT. It encodes CASSPPGQGASQPQHF.

The chain carries TRBV28 and TRBJ2-5, with D tentatively TRBD1 or TRBD2 (5 bases each). Germline loops: CDR1 MDHEN, CDR2 SYDVKM. This CDR3 has 13 residues. V lost 2 bases and J 6 bases, leaving 10 bases between the germline ends. The CDR3 DNA follows: TGTGCCAGCAGTTTAGGGGACGCGAAGACCCAGTACTTC. It yields the protein CASSLGDAKTQYF. Full variable domain (remainder filled in from reference TRBV28 and TRBJ2-5): DVKVTQSSRYLVKRTGEKVFLECVQDMDHENMFWYRQDPGLGLRLIYFSYDVKMKEKGDIPEGYSVSREKKERFSLILESASTNQTSMYLCASSLGDAKTQYFGPGTRLLVL.

Of note for this clone: A junction end diverges from the germline sequence, so it may reflect a read error. The genes are TRBV5-6 and TRBJ1-2; 8 nucleotides agree with TRBD1. There are 14 residues in the CDR3. Germline V CDR1 and CDR2: SGHDT, YYEEEE. The CDR3 nucleotides are TGTGCCAGCAGCTTCCCGGACAGGGCCTATGGCTACATCTTC. The encoded protein is CASSFPDRAYGYIF.

The chain employs TRBV3-1 (or the pseudogene TRBV3-2) and TRBJ1-2; tentative D call: TRBD1 (6 bases). The CDR3 length is 14 residues. Per the germline V gene, CDR1 is LGHDT and CDR2 is YNNKEL (reference sequence). V shed 1 base and J shed 8 bases, with 14 bases lying between them. Here the CDR3 DNA reads TGTGCCAGCAGCCAAGGCAGGGGCTCTCGAGGCTACACCTTC. This translates into CASSQGRGSRGYTF.

The CDR3 region is CASSFQGGEKLFF. The CDR3 bases are TGTGCCAGCAGTTTTCAGGGGGGGGAAAAACTGTTTTTT. This chain links TRBV12-3 or TRBV12-4 with TRBJ1-4, with 7 bases identical to TRBD1. The length of the CDR3 is 13 residues. V trimming: 3 bases; J trimming: 8 bases; junction bases outside the gene matches: 3.

This chain uses TRBV20-1 with TRBJ1-1, with D unresolved. Germline CDR1 is DFQATT and CDR2 is SNEGSKA (reference sequence). This CDR3 has 11 amino acids. The ends were cut back, 7 bases at V and 1 base at J, with 7 bases in the middle. CDR3 DNA sequence: TGCAGTGGAGTCTCGAACACTGAAGCTTTCTTT. Amino acids: CSGVSNTEAFF.

The chain carries TRBV7-2 and TRBJ1-6, with D tentatively TRBD1 (5 bases). The ends were cut back, 2 bases at V and 4 bases at J, with 15 bases in the middle. The CDR3 spans 17 residues. Germline V gene data show CDR1 as SGHTA and CDR2 as FQGNSA. CDR3 region: CASSLMARDSYNSPLHF. The CDR3 bases are TGTGCCAGCAGCTTAATGGCGCGAGACAGTTATAATTCACCCCTCCACTTT.

The chain employs TRBV5-4 and TRBJ1-1, with no clear D. The ends were cut back, 2 bases at V and 6 bases at J, with 14 bases in the middle. Germline CDR1 is SGHNT and CDR2 is YYREEE (reference sequence). The CDR3 contains 14 residues. Here the CDR3 reads CASSLGGMMSEAFF. CDR3 DNA: TGTGCCAGCAGCTTAGGTGGGATGATGTCTGAAGCTTTCTTT.

The chain is built from TRBV5-6 and TRBJ2-2; 9 nucleotides line up with TRBD1. The CDR3 length is 15 residues. Germline V gene lookup returns CDR1 SGHDT and CDR2 YYEEEE. The V gene end was trimmed by 3 bases and the J gene end by 10 bases; junction bases not matched to a gene: 10. This chain's CDR3 is CASSSWDRESSELFF. For the CDR3, the DNA is TGTGCCAGCAGCTCTTGGGACAGGGAATCCTCGGAGCTGTTTTTT.

This clone was picked up one time. The chain joins TRBV6-1 to TRBJ1-4; perhaps TRBD1 as D (6 bases). CDR3 length: 15 residues. CDR1 and CDR2 from the germline V gene are MNHNS and SASEGT. Trimming pared 3 bases from V and 3 bases from J, leaving 11 bases between. The DNA of the CDR3 is TGTGCCAGCAGTGATGGACAGTTCGCTAATGAAAAACTGTTTTTT. Amino acids: CASSDGQFANEKLFF.

CDR3 residues: CASSGSMGAVGELFF. The CDR3 nucleotides are TGTGCCAGCAGCGGGTCGATGGGGGCTGTCGGGGAGCTGTTTTTT. The chain recombines TRBV5-6 with TRBJ2-2; possibly TRBD1 for D (6 bases). The CDR3 has 15 residues. The V gene lost 4 bases and the J gene lost 7 bases, with 17 bases spanning the gap. Per germline, CDR1 SGHDT and CDR2 YYEEEE.